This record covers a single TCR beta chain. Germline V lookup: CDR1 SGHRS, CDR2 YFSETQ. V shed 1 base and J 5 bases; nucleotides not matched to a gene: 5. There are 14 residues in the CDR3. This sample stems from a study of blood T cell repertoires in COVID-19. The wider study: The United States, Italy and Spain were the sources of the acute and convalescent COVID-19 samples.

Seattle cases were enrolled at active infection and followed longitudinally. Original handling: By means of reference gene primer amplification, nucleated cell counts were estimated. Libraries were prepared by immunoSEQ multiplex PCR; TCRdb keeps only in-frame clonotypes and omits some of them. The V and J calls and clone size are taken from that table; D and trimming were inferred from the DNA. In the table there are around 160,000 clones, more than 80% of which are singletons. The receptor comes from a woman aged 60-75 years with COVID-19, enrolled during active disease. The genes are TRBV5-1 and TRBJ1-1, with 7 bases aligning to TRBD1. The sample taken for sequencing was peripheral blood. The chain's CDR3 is CASSLTRQGTEAFF. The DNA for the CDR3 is TGCGCCAGCAGCTTGACCAGACAGGGAACTGAAGCTTTCTTT. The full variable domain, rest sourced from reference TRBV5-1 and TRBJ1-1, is KAGVTQTPRYLIKTRGQQVTLSCSPISGHRSVSWYQQTPGQGLQFLFEYFSETQRNKGNFPGRFSGRQFSNSRSEMNVSTLELGDSALYLCASSLTRQGTEAFFGQGTRLTVV.